Following are 7 T cell receptor beta chains from one sample sequenced in a study of CD8 T cells in Susac syndrome. The RNA, about 0.45 to 1 ug, was put through reverse transcription using random hexamers. TCRdb analysed the immunoSEQ multiplex PCR reads with MiXCR anew, one entry per CDR3 protein. The sample carries about 300,000 distinct CDR3 sequences, approximately 84% recorded once. The sample consisted of CD8+ T cells from PBMCs. The receptors come from a human donor with multiple sclerosis.

The sample holds one count of this clonotype. The V call is TRBV10-2, the J call TRBJ2-2; 11 nucleotides agree with TRBD2. This CDR3 spans 17 amino acids. CDR1 is WSHSY, CDR2 SAAADI, per germline. J was trimmed by 1 base and V by 2 bases; bases with no gene match: 3. The CDR3 sequence is CASSEGLAGGNTGELFF. CDR3 in DNA: TGCGCCAGCAGTGAGGGGCTAGCGGGAGGGAACACCGGGGAGCTGTTTTTT.

This chain joins TRBV25-1 and TRBJ1-4; no clear D. Per the germline V gene, CDR1 is MGHDK and CDR2 is SYGVNS. CDR3 length: 13 residues. V lost 6 bases and J lost 8, with 13 bases in between. CDR3 residues: CASSDTFREKLFF. CDR3 sequence (DNA): TGTGCCAGCAGCGACACCTTTCGCGAAAAACTGTTTTTT.

The chain carries TRBV12-3 or TRBV12-4 and TRBJ1-1, with a possible D match to TRBD1 (6 bases). The germline V and J ends were trimmed by 5 bases and 13 bases, with 14 bases remaining between them. There are 11 residues in the CDR3. Here the CDR3 reads CASSRSSRGFF. CDR3 nucleotides: TGTGCCAGCAGTCGATCGTCCAGGGGTTTCTTT.

The chain carries TRBV12-3 or TRBV12-4 and TRBJ1-1; 8 bases agree with TRBD1. Trimming removed 2 bases from V and 2 bases from J; junction bases left unmatched: 13. CDR3 size: 18 residues. The CDR3 is CASSLRPGTGAINTEAFF. The CDR3 DNA follows: TGTGCCAGCAGTTTACGTCCCGGGACAGGAGCCATAAACACTGAAGCTTTCTTT.

This clonotype was observed a few times. The chain links TRBV6-1 to TRBJ2-1; 7 bases map to TRBD1. CDR3 length: 15 residues. The V segment lost 4 bases and the J segment 4 bases; nucleotides outside the gene matches: 7. Germline loops: CDR1 MNHNS, CDR2 SASEGT. CDR3: CASSGPGQKYNEQFF. Written as DNA, the CDR3 is TGTGCCAGCAGTGGGCCGGGACAGAAGTACAATGAGCAGTTCTTC.

The V and J genes are TRBV30 and TRBJ2-5; possibly TRBD1 or TRBD2 for D (6 bases each). Germline V gene data show CDR1 as GTSNPN and CDR2 as SVGIG (reference sequence). The V and J ends lost 0 bases and 5 bases respectively, with 16 bases between them. CDR3 length: 15 amino acids. CDR3 nucleotide sequence: TGTGCCTGGAGTGTACAACTGGGGGGCCGGGAGACCCAGTACTTC. Translated, it gives CAWSVQLGGRETQYF.

The V call is TRBV11-2, the J call TRBJ2-1, with TRBD2 identical over 11 bases. J gave up 13 bases and V 0 bases, and 2 bases lay outside the gene matches. Germline V gene data show CDR1 as SGHAT and CDR2 as FQNNGV. This CDR3 is built from 13 residues. CDR3: CASSLETSGDQFF. The CDR3 bases are TGTGCCAGCAGCTTAGAGACTAGCGGGGACCAGTTCTTC.